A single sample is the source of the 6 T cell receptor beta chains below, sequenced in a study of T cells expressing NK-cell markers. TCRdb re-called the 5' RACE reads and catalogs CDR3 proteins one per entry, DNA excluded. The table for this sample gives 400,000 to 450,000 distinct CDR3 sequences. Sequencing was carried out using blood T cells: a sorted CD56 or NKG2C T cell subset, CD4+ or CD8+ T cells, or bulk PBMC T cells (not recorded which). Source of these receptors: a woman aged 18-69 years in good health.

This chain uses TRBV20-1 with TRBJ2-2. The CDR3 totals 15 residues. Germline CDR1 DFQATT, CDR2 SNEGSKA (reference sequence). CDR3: CSARDYPDTTGELFF.

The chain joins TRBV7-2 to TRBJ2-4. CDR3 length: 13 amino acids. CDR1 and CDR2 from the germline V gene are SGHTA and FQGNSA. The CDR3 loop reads CASSLGGQNIQYF.

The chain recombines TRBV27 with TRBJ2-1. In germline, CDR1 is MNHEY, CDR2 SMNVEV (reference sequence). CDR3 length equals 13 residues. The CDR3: CASSLYSLNEQFF.

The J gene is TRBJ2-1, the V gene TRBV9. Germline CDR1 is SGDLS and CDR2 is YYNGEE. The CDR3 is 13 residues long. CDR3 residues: CASSVSRVNEQFF.

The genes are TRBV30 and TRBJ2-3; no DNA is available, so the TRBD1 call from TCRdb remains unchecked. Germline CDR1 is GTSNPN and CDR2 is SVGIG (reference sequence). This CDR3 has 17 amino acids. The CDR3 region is CAWTHMGGTYVIATQYF.

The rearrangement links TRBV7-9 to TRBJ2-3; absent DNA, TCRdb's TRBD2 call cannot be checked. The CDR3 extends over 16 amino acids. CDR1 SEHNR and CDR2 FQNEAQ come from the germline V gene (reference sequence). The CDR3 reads CASSPVTSGDTDTQYF.